What follows are 29 T cell receptor beta chains derived from one specimen sequenced in a study of cytomegalovirus exposure and HLA in healthy donors (dated by TCRdb to about 2017). Library creation used the immunoSEQ multiplex PCR assay. For the multiplex PCR, a mixture combining 60 forward primers for TCR Vbeta segments and 13 reverse primers for TCR Jbeta segments was used. Sourced from immuneACCESS, this table was stored by TCRdb with only in-frame sequences that have V and J called. A share of the clones is absent; for the studies checked, an unresolved V gene accounts for under half, and the remainder has no known explanation. The sample data list under 200,000 clones, and around 82% of these were observed just once. About 0.4% of the sample is held by the ten biggest clonotypes. The sequencing sample was made of PBMCs. The origin of the receptors is a boy aged 2 to 9 in good health and CMV-seronegative.

This clone was detected a few times. The chain has TRBV2 and TRBJ1-1; a weak D match, TRBD1 (5 bases). Trimming cost V 8 bases and J 6 bases, with 16 bases left between them. This CDR3 region has 13 residues. The germline V gene has CDR1 SNHLY and CDR2 FYNNEI. This CDR3 is CASGGVVRSEAFF. The CDR3 DNA is TGTGCCAGCGGAGGGGTGGTGAGGTCTGAAGCTTTCTTT. Full variable domain (missing parts from reference TRBV2 and TRBJ1-1): EPEVTQTPSHQVTQMGQEVILRCVPISNHLYFYWYRQILGQKVEFLVSFYNNEISEKSEIFDDQFSVERPDGSNFTLKIRSTKLEDSAMYFCASGGVVRSEAFFGQGTRLTVV.

The chain links TRBV4-1 to TRBJ1-1; TRBD1 is a possible D gene (6 bases). The CDR3 loop spans 14 amino acids. Trimming pared 4 bases from V and 4 bases from J, leaving 13 bases between. Germline V lookup: CDR1 MGHRA, CDR2 YSYEKL. CDR3 region: CASSREQGRTEAFF. The CDR3 DNA reads TGCGCCAGCAGCCGGGAACAGGGTCGCACTGAAGCTTTCTTT.

This chain uses TRBV6-5 with TRBJ1-4; maybe TRBD1 (5 bases). Germline V gene data show CDR1 as MNHEY and CDR2 as SVGAGI. The V and J ends lost 5 bases and 3 bases respectively, with 10 bases between them. CDR3 length equals 14 residues. The CDR3 DNA follows: TGTGCCAGCAGTCCCCAAGGGGCTAATGAAAAACTGTTTTTT. Its protein product is CASSPQGANEKLFF.

The chain employs TRBV12-5 and TRBJ1-1; possible D gene TRBD1, 6 bases. CDR1 is LGHNT and CDR2 is FRNRAP in the germline V gene. V was pared by 1 base and J by 5 bases, with 11 bases between. The CDR3 length is 14 residues. CDR3 bases: TGTGCTAGTGGTTTGGGGACAGCCTATACTGAAGCTTTCTTT. It encodes CASGLGTAYTEAFF.

V usage is TRBV10-2 and J usage is TRBJ2-5, with 7 bases fitting TRBD1. V dropped 4 bases and J dropped 2; count of bases not matched to a gene: 7. The CDR3 covers 15 residues. The germline V gene encodes CDR1 WSHSY and CDR2 SAAADI. The CDR3 sequence is CASSVGQGVQETQYF. CDR3 sequence (DNA): TGCGCCAGCAGTGTCGGGCAGGGGGTTCAAGAGACCCAGTACTTC.

The V and J genes are TRBV4-1 and TRBJ2-5; D is uncertain. The CDR3 runs 13 residues. Trimming pared 1 base from V and 4 bases from J, leaving 7 bases between. In germline, CDR1 is MGHRA, CDR2 YSYEKL. The CDR3 DNA sequence: TGCGCCAGCAGCCAAGTCCTAGTAGAGACCCAGTACTTC. It specifies CASSQVLVETQYF.

The V gene is TRBV5-1, the J gene TRBJ2-5, with D maybe TRBD1 (6 bases). The J call may be wrong; the DNA end is better matched by TRBJ2-7. Germline lookup yields CDR1 SGHRS and CDR2 YFSETQ. The CDR3 consists of 14 residues. The CDR3 region is CASSWGTNTYEQYF. DNA for the CDR3: TGCGCCAGCAGCTGGGGGACAAACACCTACGAGCAGTACTTC.

The chain carries TRBV6-5 and TRBJ2-7; TRBD1 matches 12 bases. The CDR3 loop spans 16 amino acids. Germline CDR1 is MNHEY and CDR2 is SVGAGI. Trimming cost V 0 bases and J 4 bases; bases outside gene matches: 4. The CDR3 is CASSYSGTGGIYEQYF. The CDR3 DNA reads as TGTGCCAGCAGTTACTCAGGGACAGGGGGCATTTACGAGCAGTACTTC.

The chain couples TRBV13 to TRBJ1-2, with a weak D call TRBD1 (5 bases). Between the trimmed V and J ends, which lost 1 base and 4 bases, there was a span of 13 bases. The CDR3 has 15 amino acids. The germline V gene has CDR1 PRHDT and CDR2 FYEKMQ (reference sequence). CDR3 in DNA: TGTGCCAGCAGCTTAGTCCCAGGGAGGGGCTATGGCTACACCTTC. This gives the protein CASSLVPGRGYGYTF.

This sequence joins TRBV5-4 and TRBJ1-2; no definite D call. V lost 1 base, J lost 7 bases, and 17 bases lay in between. Germline loops: CDR1 SGHNT, CDR2 YYREEE (reference sequence). CDR3 length equals 15 residues. The CDR3 here is CASSLPFTRPTGYTF. The CDR3 DNA is TGTGCCAGCAGCTTGCCCTTTACTCGTCCTACTGGCTACACCTTC.

V gene TRBV2 combines with J gene TRBJ1-1; D not resolved. The CDR3 contains 13 residues. Germline assignment: CDR1 SNHLY and CDR2 FYNNEI. Trimming took off 1 base at V and 2 bases at J, with 5 bases between the two ends. In DNA, the CDR3 is TGTGCCAGCAGTGAAGACAGAAACACTGAAGCTTTCTTT. It codes for CASSEDRNTEAFF.

The chain has TRBV6-5 and TRBJ2-7; weak D call: TRBD2 (6 bases). CDR1 and CDR2 (germline): MNHEY, SVGAGI. Trimming took 5 bases from V and 0 from J, leaving 14 bases between them. The CDR3 runs 15 residues. In DNA, the CDR3 is TGTGCCAGCAGTCCGCCGGGACTGAGCTCCTACGAGCAGTACTTC. Translation: CASSPPGLSSYEQYF.

The V and J genes are TRBV6-6 and TRBJ2-1, with D tentatively TRBD1 (6 bases). The V end was cut by 4 bases, the J end by 4 bases, with 11 bases between. CDR3 size: 14 residues. Germline values: CDR1 MNHNY, CDR2 SVGAGI (reference sequence). CDR3 residues: CASSLQGQYNEQFF. The CDR3 DNA is TGTGCCAGCAGTTTACAAGGACAGTACAATGAGCAGTTCTTC.

This clone appeared a single time. The V gene is TRBV5-1, the J gene TRBJ1-2; 8 positions match TRBD1. With 4 bases clipped from V and 7 bases from J, the junction kept 6 bases outside the gene matches. The germline gives CDR1 SGHRS, CDR2 YFSETQ. The CDR3 length is 13 residues. The CDR3 reads CASSLGQGFGYTF. CDR3 bases: TGCGCCAGCAGCCTAGGACAGGGCTTTGGCTACACCTTC.

The gene calls are TRBV7-9 and TRBJ2-4, with 10 bases aligning to TRBD1. Trimming cost V 4 bases and J 8 bases; bases outside gene matches: 5. Germline assignment: CDR1 SEHNR and CDR2 FQNEAQ (reference sequence). The CDR3 has 14 amino acids. CDR3 in amino acids: CASSSTGQGDIQYF. CDR3 nucleotide sequence: TGTGCCAGCAGCTCCACCGGACAGGGGGACATTCAGTACTTC.

This clone was counted only a few times. J is TRBJ2-2 and V is TRBV7-3; D call uncertain. This CDR3 has 12 residues. Germline V gene lookup returns CDR1 SGHTA and CDR2 FQGTGA. Trimming left V 6 bases short and J 5 bases short, with 7 bases between. The DNA for the CDR3 is TGTGCCAGCAGTTCGGAGACCGGGGAGCTGTTTTTT. This codes for CASSSETGELFF.

This clone has just one count. The chain employs TRBV30 and TRBJ1-2, with a possible D match to TRBD1 (6 bases). CDR3 length: 13 residues. V lost 1 base and J lost 2, with 8 bases in between. Germline V gives CDR1 GTSNPN, CDR2 SVGIG (reference sequence). CDR3 DNA sequence: TGTGCCTGGAGTGCTCAGGGGAACTATGGCTACACCTTC. This translates into CAWSAQGNYGYTF.

J is TRBJ1-2 and V is TRBV11-2; TRBD1 matches at 8 bases. The V gene's germline CDR1 is SGHAT and CDR2 FQNNGV. The CDR3 has 15 amino acids. With 5 bases clipped from V and 3 bases from J, the junction kept 8 bases outside the gene matches. The CDR3 protein is CASSPLGQADYGYTF. CDR3 in DNA: TGTGCCAGCAGCCCGCTGGGACAGGCCGACTATGGCTACACCTTC. Variable domain in full (rest from reference TRBV11-2 and TRBJ1-2): EAGVAQSPRYKIIEKRQSVAFWCNPISGHATLYWYQQILGQGPKLLIQFQNNGVVDDSQLPKDRFSAERLKGVDSTLKIQPAKLEDSAVYLCASSPLGQADYGYTFGSGTRLTVV.

This chain joins TRBV7-2 and TRBJ2-3, with TRBD1 matching 8 bases. The CDR3 totals 15 residues. Germline assignment: CDR1 SGHTA and CDR2 FQGNSA. V lost 4 bases and J lost 3; bases outside the gene matches: 6. The CDR3 is CASSSARGRTDTQYF. The CDR3 coding sequence is TGTGCCAGCAGCTCGGCCAGGGGGCGGACAGATACGCAGTATTTT.

The chain carries TRBV7-3 and TRBJ1-1; the match to TRBD1 covers 7 bases. There are 13 residues in the CDR3. The J segment lost 4 bases and the V segment lost 6 bases, leaving 5 bases of the junction unmatched. Germline V gene data show CDR1 as SGHTA and CDR2 as FQGTGA. CDR3 sequence: CASSITGATEAFF. DNA for the CDR3: TGTGCCAGCAGTATTACAGGGGCCACTGAAGCTTTCTTT.

The rearrangement joins TRBV29-1 to TRBJ2-7; 9 positions agree with TRBD2. The germline V gene has CDR1 SQVTM and CDR2 ANQGSEA. The CDR3 consists of 14 residues. V was pared by 7 bases and J by 2 bases, with 9 bases of the junction left unmatched. The CDR3 here is CSARPGGRAYEQYF. CDR3 sequence (DNA): TGCAGCGCCCGGCCCGGCGGGAGGGCCTACGAGCAGTACTTC.

The chain recombines TRBV4-1 with TRBJ1-2; D is ambiguous. This CDR3 spans 13 amino acids. V lost 0 bases and J 6 bases, leaving 8 bases between the germline ends. Per germline, CDR1 MGHRA and CDR2 YSYEKL. CDR3 protein: CASSQETRNGYTF. CDR3 in DNA: TGCGCCAGCAGCCAAGAAACGAGGAATGGCTACACCTTC.

This clone was observed once. The chain carries TRBV28 and TRBJ2-3, with D tentatively TRBD2 (5 bases). The V gene's germline CDR1 is MDHEN and CDR2 SYDVKM. V was trimmed by 6 bases and J by 6 bases, leaving 10 bases between them. The CDR3 has 12 residues. CDR3 sequence reads: CASSPRRDTQYF. The CDR3 nucleotides read TGTGCCAGCAGCCCCCGGAGGGATACGCAGTATTTT.

A few counts support this clone. The rearrangement joins TRBV7-9 to TRBJ2-1; 8 bases align to TRBD1. Germline trimming cut 4 bases from V and 8 bases from J; bases unmatched to any gene: 4. This CDR3 has 13 residues. Germline assignment: CDR1 SEHNR and CDR2 FQNEAQ (reference sequence). Here the CDR3 DNA reads TGTGCCAGCAGCTACCAGACAGGGGATGAGCAGTTCTTC. This codes for CASSYQTGDEQFF.

The rearrangement joins TRBV19 to TRBJ2-3; 7 bases fit TRBD2. CDR3 size: 14 residues. Trimming at V came to 7 bases and at J to 1 base, leaving 5 bases not matched to a gene. Germline V lookup: CDR1 LNHDA, CDR2 SQIVND (reference sequence). The CDR3 DNA reads TGTGCCAGTAAGCCTAGCGGTGGCACAGATACGCAGTATTTT. It yields the protein CASKPSGGTDTQYF.

This clone is a singleton in its sample. The gene calls are TRBV5-1 and TRBJ2-1; D is perhaps TRBD2 (5 bases). The CDR3 spans 17 residues. The germline gives CDR1 SGHRS, CDR2 YFSETQ. V gave up 0 bases and J gave up 0 bases, with 13 bases separating them. The CDR3: CASSLVEVATSYNEQFF. CDR3 coding DNA: TGCGCCAGCAGCTTGGTCGAGGTAGCGACCTCCTACAATGAGCAGTTCTTC. Full variable domain (missing parts from reference TRBV5-1 and TRBJ2-1): KAGVTQTPRYLIKTRGQQVTLSCSPISGHRSVSWYQQTPGQGLQFLFEYFSETQRNKGNFPGRFSGRQFSNSRSEMNVSTLELGDSALYLCASSLVEVATSYNEQFFGPGTRLTVL.

This rearrangement joins TRBV7-9 to TRBJ2-7, with a possible D match to TRBD2 (5 bases). V lost 3 bases, J lost 4 bases, and 7 bases lay in between. The CDR3 runs to 12 residues. The germline CDR1 and CDR2 sequences are SEHNR and FQNEAQ (reference sequence). The CDR3 spells CASSFPGYEQYF. The CDR3 DNA follows: TGTGCCAGCAGCTTTCCGGGATACGAGCAGTACTTC.

This chain uses TRBV9 with TRBJ1-4, with TRBD1 matching over 9 bases. The trim removed 2 bases at V and 2 bases at J, leaving 4 bases unmatched. The CDR3 spans 16 residues. Germline V gene data show CDR1 as SGDLS and CDR2 as YYNGEE. CDR3: CASSVDRGGTNEKLFF. The CDR3 nucleotides are TGTGCCAGCAGCGTGGACAGGGGAGGCACTAATGAAAAACTGTTTTTT.

This chain links TRBV2 with TRBJ1-1; the match to TRBD1 covers 7 bases. The germline gives CDR1 SNHLY, CDR2 FYNNEI. With V trimmed by 6 bases and J by 2 bases, 3 bases remained unmatched. The CDR3 totals 13 residues. The CDR3 DNA sequence: TGTGCCAGCAGAGCAGGGGGAAACACTGAAGCTTTCTTT. Its translation is CASRAGGNTEAFF.